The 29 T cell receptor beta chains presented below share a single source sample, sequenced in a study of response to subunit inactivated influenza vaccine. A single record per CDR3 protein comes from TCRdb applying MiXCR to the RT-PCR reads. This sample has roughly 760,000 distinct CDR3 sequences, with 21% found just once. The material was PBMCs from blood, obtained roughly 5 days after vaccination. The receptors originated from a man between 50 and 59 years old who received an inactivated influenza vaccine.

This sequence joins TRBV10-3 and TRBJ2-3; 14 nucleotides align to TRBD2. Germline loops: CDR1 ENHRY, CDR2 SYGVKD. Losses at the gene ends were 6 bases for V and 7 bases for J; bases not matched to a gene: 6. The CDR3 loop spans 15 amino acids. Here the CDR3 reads CAIRETSGGANTQYF. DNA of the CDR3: TGTGCCATCAGAGAGACTAGCGGGGGGGCTAATACGCAGTATTTT.

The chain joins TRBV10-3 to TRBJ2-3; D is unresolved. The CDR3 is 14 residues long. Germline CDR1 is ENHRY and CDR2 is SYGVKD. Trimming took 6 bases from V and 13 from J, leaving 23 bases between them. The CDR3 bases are TGTGCCATCAGCCCCTCCCCGACTGGTCAGTCAGAGTATTTT. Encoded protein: CAISPSPTGQSEYF.

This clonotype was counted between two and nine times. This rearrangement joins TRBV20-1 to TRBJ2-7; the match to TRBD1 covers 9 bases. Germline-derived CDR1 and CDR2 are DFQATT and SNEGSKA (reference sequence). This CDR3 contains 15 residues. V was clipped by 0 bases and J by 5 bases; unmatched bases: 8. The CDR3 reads CSARDTSWTGDEQYF. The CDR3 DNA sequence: TGCAGTGCTAGAGATACTAGTTGGACAGGGGACGAGCAGTACTTC.

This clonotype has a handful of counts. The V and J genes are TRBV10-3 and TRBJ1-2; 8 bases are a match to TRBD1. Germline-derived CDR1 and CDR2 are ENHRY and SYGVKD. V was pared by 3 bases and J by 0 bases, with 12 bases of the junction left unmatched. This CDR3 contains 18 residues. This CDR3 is CAISDRLSQGEPNYGYTF. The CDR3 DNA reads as TGTGCCATCAGTGATAGGTTATCACAGGGGGAACCTAACTATGGCTACACCTTC.

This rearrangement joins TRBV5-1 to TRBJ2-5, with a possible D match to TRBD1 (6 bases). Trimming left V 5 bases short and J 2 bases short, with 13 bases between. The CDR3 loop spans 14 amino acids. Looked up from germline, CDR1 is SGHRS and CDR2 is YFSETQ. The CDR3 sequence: CASRQGRGQETQYF. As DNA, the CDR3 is TGCGCCAGCAGACAGGGTAGGGGGCAAGAGACCCAGTACTTC.

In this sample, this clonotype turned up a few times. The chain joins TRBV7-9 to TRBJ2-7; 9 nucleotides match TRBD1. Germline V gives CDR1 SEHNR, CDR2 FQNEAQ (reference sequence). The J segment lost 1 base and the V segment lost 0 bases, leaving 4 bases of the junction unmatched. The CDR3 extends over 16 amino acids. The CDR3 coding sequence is TGTGCCAGCAGCTTAGCGACAGGGGGGACTTCCTACGAGCAGTACTTC. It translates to CASSLATGGTSYEQYF.

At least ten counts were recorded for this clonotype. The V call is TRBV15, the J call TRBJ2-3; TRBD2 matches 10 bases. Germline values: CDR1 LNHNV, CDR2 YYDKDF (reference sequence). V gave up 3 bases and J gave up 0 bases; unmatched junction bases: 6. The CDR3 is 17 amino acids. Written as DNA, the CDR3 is TGTGCCACCAGCAGTACCCCGGGACTAGCGAGCACAGATACGCAGTATTTT. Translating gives CATSSTPGLASTDTQYF.

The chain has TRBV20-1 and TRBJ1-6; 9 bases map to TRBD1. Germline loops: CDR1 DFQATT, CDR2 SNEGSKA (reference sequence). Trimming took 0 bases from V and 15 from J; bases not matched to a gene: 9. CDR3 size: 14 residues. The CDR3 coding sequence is TGCAGTGCTAGAGACGGACAGGGGCCTCCCGACCTCCACTTT. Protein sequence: CSARDGQGPPDLHF.

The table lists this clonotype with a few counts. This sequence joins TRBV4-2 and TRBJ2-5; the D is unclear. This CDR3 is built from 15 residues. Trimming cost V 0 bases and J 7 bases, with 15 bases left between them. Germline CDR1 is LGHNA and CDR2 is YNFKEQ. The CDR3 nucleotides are TGTGCCAGCAGCCAAGATTCTCCCCCGTCCGGGACCCAGTACTTC. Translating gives CASSQDSPPSGTQYF.

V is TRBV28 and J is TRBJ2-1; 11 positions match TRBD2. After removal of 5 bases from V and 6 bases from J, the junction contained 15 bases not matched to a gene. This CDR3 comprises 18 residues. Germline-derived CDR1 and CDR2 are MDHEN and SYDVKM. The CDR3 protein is CASSPAILAGAGFNEQFF. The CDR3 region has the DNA TGTGCCAGCAGTCCAGCTATACTAGCGGGAGCGGGGTTCAATGAGCAGTTCTTC. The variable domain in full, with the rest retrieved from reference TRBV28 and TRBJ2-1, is DVKVTQSSRYLVKRTGEKVFLECVQDMDHENMFWYRQDPGLGLRLIYFSYDVKMKEKGDIPEGYSVSREKKERFSLILESASTNQTSMYLCASSPAILAGAGFNEQFFGPGTRLTVL.

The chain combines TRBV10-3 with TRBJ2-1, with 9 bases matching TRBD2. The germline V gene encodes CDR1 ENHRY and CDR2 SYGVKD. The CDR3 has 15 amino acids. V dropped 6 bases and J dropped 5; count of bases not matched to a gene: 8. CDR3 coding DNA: TGTGCCATCAGCGAGGGGGTAGCGGGAGACAATGAGCAGTTCTTC. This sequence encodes CAISEGVAGDNEQFF.

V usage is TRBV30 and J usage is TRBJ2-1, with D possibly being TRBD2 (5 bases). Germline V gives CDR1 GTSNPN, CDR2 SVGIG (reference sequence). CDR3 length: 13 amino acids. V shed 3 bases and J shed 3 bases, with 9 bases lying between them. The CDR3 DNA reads TGTGCCTGGAGCCGGACTTTCTACAATGAGCAGTTCTTC. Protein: CAWSRTFYNEQFF.

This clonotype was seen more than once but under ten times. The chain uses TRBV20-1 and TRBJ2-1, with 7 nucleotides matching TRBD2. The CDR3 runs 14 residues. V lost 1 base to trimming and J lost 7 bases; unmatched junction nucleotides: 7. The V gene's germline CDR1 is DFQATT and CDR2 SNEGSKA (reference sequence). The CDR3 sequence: CSARAGQGGNEQFF. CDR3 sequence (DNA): TGCAGTGCTAGAGCAGGGCAGGGAGGGAATGAGCAGTTCTTC.

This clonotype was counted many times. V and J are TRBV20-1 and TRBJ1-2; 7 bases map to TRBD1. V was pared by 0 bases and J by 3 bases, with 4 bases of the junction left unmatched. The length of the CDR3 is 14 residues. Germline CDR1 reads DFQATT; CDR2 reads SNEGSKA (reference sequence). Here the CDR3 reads CSARETGWDYGYTF. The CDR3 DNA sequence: TGCAGTGCTAGAGAGACAGGGTGGGACTATGGCTACACCTTC.

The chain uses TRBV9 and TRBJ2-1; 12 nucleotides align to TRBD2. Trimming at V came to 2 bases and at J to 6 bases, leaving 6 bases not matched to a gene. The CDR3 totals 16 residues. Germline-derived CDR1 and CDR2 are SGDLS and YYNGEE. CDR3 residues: CASSVLPSGGANEQFF. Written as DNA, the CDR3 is TGTGCCAGCAGCGTCCTTCCTAGCGGGGGGGCCAATGAGCAGTTCTTC.

CDR3 DNA sequence: TGTGCCAGCGGGTGGGGTAATGAAAAACTGTTTTTT. Amino acid sequence: CASGWGNEKLFF. The rearrangement joins TRBV7-9 to TRBJ1-4, with D uncertain. Deletions cut 8 bases from V and 4 bases from J, with 8 bases between. This CDR3 spans 12 amino acids. CDR1 is SEHNR and CDR2 is FQNEAQ in the germline V gene (reference sequence).

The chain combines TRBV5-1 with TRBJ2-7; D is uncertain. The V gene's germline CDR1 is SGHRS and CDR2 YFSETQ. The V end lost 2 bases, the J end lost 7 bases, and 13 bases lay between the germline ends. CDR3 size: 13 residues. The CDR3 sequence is CASSFEVSWEQYF. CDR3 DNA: TGCGCCAGCAGCTTTGAAGTGAGCTGGGAGCAGTACTTC.

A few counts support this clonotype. CDR3 in amino acids: CASSLGPDFYEQYF. CDR3 coding DNA: TGTGCCAGCAGTTTGGGACCAGACTTCTACGAGCAGTACTTC. This rearrangement joins TRBV12-3 or TRBV12-4 to TRBJ2-7, with D perhaps assigned TRBD1 or TRBD2 (5 bases each). Deletions cut 3 bases from V and 3 bases from J, with 12 bases between. This CDR3 is 14 amino acids long.

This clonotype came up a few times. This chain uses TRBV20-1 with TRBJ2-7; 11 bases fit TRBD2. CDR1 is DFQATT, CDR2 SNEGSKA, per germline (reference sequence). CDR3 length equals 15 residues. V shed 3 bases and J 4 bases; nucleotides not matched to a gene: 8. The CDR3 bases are TGCAGTGCTAGTCTTACGGGGACTAGCGGATACGAGCAGTACTTC. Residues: CSASLTGTSGYEQYF.

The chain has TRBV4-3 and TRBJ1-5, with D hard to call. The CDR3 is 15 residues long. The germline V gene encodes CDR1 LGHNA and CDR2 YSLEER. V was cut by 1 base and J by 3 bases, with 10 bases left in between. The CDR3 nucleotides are TGCGCCAGCAGCCAAGGTCGACGGGCCAATCAGCCCCAGCATTTT. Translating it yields CASSQGRRANQPQHF.

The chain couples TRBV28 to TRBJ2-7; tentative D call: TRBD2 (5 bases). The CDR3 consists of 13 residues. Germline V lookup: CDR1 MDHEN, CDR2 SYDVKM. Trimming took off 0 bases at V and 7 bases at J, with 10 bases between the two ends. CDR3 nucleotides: TGTGCCAGCAGTTTATGGAGGGCAGAGGAGCAGTACTTC. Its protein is CASSLWRAEEQYF.

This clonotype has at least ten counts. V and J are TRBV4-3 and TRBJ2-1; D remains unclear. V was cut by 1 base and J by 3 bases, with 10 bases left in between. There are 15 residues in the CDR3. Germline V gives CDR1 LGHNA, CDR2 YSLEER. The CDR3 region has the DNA TGCGCCAGCAGCCAAGTCCTGGGCGACTACAATGAGCAGTTCTTC. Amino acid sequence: CASSQVLGDYNEQFF.

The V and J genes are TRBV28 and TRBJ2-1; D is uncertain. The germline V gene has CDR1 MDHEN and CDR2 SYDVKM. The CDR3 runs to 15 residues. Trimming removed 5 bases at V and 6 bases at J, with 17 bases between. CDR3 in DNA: TGTGCCAGCAGTCCTCATGGCAGGTCCGCCAATGAGCAGTTCTTC. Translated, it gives CASSPHGRSANEQFF.

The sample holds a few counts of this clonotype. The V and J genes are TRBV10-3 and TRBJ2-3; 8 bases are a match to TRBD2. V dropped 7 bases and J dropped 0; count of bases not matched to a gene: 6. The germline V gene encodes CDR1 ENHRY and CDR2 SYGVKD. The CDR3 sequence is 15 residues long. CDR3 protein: CAIMRLAGSTDTQYF. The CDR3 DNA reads TGTGCCATCATGAGGTTAGCGGGGAGCACAGATACGCAGTATTTT.

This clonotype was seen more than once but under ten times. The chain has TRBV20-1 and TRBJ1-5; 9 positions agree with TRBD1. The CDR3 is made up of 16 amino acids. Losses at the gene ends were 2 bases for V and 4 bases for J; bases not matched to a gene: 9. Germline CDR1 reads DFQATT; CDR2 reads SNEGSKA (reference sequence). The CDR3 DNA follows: TGCAGTGCTAGACCTGGGACAGGGCGAGGAAATCAGCCCCAGCATTTT. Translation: CSARPGTGRGNQPQHF.

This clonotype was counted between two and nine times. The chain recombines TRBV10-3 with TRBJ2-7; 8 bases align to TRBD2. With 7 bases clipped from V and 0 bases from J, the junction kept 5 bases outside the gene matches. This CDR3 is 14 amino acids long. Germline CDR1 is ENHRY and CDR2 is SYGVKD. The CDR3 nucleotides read TGTGCCATCAAAGGGACTAGTGCCTCCTACGAGCAGTACTTC. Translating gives CAIKGTSASYEQYF.

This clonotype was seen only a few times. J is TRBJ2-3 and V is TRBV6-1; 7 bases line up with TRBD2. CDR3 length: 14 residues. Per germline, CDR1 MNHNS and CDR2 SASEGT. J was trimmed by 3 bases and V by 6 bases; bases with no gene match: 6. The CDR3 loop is CASRERTRTDTQYF. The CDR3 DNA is TGTGCCAGCAGGGAACGGACTAGGACAGATACGCAGTATTTT.

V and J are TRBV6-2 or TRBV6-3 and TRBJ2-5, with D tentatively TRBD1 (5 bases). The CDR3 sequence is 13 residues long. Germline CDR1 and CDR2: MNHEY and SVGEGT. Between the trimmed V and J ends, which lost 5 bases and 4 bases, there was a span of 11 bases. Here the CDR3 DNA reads TGTGCCAGCAGTCGCAGGGTTCTAGAGACCCAGTACTTC. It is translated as CASSRRVLETQYF.

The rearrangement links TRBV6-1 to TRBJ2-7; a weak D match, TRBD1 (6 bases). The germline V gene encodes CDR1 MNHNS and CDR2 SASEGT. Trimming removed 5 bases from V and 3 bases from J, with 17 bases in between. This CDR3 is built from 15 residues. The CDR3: CASSHGIRGGYEQYF. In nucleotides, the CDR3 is TGTGCCAGCAGTCATGGGATCAGGGGTGGCTACGAGCAGTACTTC.